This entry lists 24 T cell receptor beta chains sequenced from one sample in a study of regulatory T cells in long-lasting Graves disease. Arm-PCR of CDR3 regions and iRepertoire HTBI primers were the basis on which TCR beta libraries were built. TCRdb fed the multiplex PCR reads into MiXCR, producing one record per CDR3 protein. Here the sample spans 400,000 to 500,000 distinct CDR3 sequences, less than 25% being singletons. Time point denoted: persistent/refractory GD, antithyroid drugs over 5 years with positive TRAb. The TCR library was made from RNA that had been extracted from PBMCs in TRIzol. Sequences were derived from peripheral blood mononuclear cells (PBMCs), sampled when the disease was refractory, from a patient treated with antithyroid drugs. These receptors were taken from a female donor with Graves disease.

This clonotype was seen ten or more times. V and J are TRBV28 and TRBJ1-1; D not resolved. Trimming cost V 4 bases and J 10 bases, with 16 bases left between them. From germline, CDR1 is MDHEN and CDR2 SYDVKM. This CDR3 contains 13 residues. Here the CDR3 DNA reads TGTGCCAGCAGTTCCACAGCCCCTGCGAGAGCTTTCTTT. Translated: CASSSTAPARAFF.

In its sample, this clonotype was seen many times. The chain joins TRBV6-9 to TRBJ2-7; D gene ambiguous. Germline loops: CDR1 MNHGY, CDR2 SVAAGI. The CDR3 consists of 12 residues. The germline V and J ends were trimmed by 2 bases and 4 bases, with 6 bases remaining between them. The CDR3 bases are TGTGCCAGCAGTTATAGGGAATACGAGCAGTACTTC. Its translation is CASSYREYEQYF.

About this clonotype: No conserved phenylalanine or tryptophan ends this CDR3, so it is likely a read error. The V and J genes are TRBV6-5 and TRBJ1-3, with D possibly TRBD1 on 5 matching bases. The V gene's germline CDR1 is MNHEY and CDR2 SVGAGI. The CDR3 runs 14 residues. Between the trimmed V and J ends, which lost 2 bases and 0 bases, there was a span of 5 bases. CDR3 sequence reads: CASSYDSSGNTIYL. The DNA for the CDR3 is TGTGCCAGCAGTTACGACAGCTCTGGAAACACCATATATCTT.

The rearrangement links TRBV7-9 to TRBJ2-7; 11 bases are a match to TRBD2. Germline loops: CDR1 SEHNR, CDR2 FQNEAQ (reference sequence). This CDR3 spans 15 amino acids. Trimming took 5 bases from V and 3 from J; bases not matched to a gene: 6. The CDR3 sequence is CASSRTSGSLYEQYF. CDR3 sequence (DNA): TGTGCCAGCAGCCGCACTAGCGGGAGCCTCTACGAGCAGTACTTC.

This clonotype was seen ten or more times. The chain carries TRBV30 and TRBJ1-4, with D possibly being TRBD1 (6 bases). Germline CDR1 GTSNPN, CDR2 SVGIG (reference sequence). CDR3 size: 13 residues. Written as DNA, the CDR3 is TGTGCTGGAAGGGGGAGCGGGAGTGAAAAACTGTTTTTT. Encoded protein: CAGRGSGSEKLFF.

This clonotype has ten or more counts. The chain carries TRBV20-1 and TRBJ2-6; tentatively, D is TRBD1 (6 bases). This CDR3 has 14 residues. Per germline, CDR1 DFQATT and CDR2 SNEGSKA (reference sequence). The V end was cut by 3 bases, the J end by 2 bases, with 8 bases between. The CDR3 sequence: CSASTGTGANVLTF. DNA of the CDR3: TGCAGTGCTAGTACAGGGACTGGGGCCAACGTCCTGACTTTC.

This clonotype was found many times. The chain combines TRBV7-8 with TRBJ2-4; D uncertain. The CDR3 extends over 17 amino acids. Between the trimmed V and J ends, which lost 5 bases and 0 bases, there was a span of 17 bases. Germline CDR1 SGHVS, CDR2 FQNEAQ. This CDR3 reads CASSVYRPNGAKNIQYF. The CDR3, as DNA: TGTGCCAGCAGCGTTTACCGCCCCAATGGAGCCAAAAACATTCAGTACTTC.

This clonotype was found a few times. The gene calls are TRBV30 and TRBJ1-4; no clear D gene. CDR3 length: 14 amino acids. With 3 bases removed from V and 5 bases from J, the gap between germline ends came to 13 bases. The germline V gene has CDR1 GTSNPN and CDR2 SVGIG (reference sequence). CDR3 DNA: TGTGCCTGGAGCCACGAGGGAAAAAATGAAAAACTGTTTTTT. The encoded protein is CAWSHEGKNEKLFF.

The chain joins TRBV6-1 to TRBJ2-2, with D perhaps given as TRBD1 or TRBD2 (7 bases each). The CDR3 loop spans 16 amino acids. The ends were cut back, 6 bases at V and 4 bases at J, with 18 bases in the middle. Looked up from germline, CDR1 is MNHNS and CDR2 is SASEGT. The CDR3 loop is CASSGGQGEVTGELFF. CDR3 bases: TGTGCCAGCAGCGGGGGGCAGGGGGAGGTCACCGGGGAGCTGTTTTTT.

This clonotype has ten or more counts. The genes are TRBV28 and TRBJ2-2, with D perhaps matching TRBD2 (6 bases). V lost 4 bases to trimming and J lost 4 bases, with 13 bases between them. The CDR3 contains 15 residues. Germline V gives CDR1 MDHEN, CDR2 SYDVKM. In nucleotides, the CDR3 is TGTGCCAGCAGTTACGGGGGAAGTCGCACCGGGGAGCTGTTTTTT. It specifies CASSYGGSRTGELFF.

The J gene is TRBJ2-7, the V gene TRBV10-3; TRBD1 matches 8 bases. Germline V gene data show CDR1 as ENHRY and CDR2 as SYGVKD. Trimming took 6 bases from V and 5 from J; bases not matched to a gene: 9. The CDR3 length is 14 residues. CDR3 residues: CAISHQDRAHEQYF. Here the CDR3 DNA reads TGTGCCATCAGCCACCAGGACAGGGCCCACGAGCAGTACTTC.

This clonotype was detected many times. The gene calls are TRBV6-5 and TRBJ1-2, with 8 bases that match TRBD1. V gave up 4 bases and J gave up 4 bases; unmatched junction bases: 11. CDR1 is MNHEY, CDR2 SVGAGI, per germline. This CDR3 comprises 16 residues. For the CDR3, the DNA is TGTGCCAGCAGTTTCCGGACAGGGAGGGCCGCCTATGGCTACACCTTC. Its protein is CASSFRTGRAAYGYTF.

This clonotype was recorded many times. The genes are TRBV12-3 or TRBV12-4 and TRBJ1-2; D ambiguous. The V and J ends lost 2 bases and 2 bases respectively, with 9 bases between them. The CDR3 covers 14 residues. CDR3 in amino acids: CASSLFALNYGYTF. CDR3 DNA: TGTGCCAGCAGTTTATTTGCCCTCAACTATGGCTACACCTTC.

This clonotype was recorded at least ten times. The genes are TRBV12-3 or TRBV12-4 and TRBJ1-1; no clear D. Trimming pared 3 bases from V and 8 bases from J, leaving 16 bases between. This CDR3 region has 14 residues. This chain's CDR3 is CASSFNLVAGEAFF. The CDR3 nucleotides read TGTGCCAGCAGTTTTAACCTCGTGGCAGGCGAAGCTTTCTTT.

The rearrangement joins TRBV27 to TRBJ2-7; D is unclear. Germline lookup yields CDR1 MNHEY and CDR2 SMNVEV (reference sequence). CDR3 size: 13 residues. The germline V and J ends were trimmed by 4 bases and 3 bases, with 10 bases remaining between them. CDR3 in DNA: TGTGCCAGCAGTTGGGCAGCCTACTACGAGCAGTACTTC. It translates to CASSWAAYYEQYF.

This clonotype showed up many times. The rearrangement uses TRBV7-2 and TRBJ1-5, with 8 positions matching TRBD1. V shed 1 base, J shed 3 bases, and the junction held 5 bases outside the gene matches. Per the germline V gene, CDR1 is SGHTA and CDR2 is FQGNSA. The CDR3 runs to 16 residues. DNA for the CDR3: TGTGCCAGCAGCTTAGGGTACAGGGGGACCAATCAGCCCCAGCATTTT. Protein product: CASSLGYRGTNQPQHF.

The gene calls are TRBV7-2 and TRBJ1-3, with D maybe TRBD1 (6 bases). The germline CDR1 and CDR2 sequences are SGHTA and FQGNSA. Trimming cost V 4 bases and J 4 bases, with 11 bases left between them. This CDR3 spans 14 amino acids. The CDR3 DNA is TGTGCCAGCAGCTATCCGGGACAAGGAAACACCATATATTTT. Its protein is CASSYPGQGNTIYF. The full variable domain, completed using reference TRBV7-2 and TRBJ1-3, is GAGVSQSPSNKVTEKGKDVELRCDPISGHTALYWYRQSLGQGLEFLIYFQGNSAPDKSGLPSDRFSAERTGGSVSTLTIQRTQQEDSAVYLCASSYPGQGNTIYFGEGSWLTVV.

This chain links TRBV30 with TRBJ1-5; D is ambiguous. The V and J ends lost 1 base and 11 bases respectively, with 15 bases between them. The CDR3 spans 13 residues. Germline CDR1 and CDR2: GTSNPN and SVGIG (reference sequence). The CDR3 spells CAWSAEKGATQHF. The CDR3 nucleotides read TGTGCCTGGAGTGCCGAAAAGGGAGCGACCCAGCATTTT.

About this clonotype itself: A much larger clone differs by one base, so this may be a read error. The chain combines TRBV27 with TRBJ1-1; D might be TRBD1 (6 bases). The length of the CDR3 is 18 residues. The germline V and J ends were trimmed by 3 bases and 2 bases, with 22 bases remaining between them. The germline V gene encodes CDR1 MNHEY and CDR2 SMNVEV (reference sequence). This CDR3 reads CASSFGFPQTGRNTEAFF. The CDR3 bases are TGTGCCAGCAGTTTTGGGTTTCCACAAACAGGGCGCAACACTGAAGCTTTCTTT.

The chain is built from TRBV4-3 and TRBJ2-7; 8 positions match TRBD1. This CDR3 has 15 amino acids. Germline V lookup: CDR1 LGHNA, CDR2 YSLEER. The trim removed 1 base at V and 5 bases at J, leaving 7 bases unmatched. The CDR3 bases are TGCGCCAGCAGCCAAGGGGCAGGGGGCGCGGACGAGCAGTACTTC. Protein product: CASSQGAGGADEQYF.

The CDR3 here is CASSLIDSTGELFF. The CDR3 DNA is TGTGCCAGCAGCTTGATAGATTCCACCGGGGAGCTGTTTTTT. The V call is TRBV5-6, the J call TRBJ2-2; D ambiguous. Trimming cost V 1 base and J 4 bases, with 8 bases left between them. This CDR3 has 14 amino acids. Germline V lookup: CDR1 SGHDT, CDR2 YYEEEE. Using reference TRBV5-6 and TRBJ2-2 for the parts outside the CDR3, the full variable domain is DAGVTQSPTHLIKTRGQQVTLRCSPKSGHDTVSWYQQALGQGPQFIFQYYEEEERQRGNFPDRFSGHQFPNYSSELNVNALLLGDSALYLCASSLIDSTGELFFGEGSRLTVL.

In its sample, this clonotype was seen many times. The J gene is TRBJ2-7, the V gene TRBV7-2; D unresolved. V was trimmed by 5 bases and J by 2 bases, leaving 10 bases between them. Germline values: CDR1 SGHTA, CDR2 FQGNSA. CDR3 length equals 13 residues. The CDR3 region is CASSVLDTYEQYF. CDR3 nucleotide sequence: TGTGCCAGCAGCGTCTTAGACACCTACGAGCAGTACTTC.

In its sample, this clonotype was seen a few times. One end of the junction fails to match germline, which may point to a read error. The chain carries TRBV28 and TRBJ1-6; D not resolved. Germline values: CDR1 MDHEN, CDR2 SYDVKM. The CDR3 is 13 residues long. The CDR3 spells CTSSIKSNSPLHF. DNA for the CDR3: TGTACCAGCAGTATTAAGAGCAATTCACCCCTCCACTTT.

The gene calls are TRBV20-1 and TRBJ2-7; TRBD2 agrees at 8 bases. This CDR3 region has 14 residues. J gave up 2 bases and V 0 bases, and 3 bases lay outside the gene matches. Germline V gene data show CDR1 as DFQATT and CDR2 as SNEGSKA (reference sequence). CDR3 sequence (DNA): TGCAGTGCTAGAGACGGTAGCGGGACCTACGAGCAGTACTTC. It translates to CSARDGSGTYEQYF.